These T cell receptor beta chains were read from a single sample in a study of shared clonotypes between healthy human individuals. Produced via immunoSEQ multiplex PCR; TCRdb's table is partial and in-frame only. Altogether 950,000 to 1,100,000 clones are present, approximately 68% being singletons, with the ten largest covering around 1.4%. The sequenced sample consisted of memory CD4+ T cells sorted from blood. These receptors came from a man between 18 and 35 years old in good health. CDR3s include the opening cysteine and the closing phenylalanine or tryptophan. The order of the fields is V gene, D gene, J gene, clone size, CDR3 DNA, CDR3 protein. A D gene is named only where the DNA matches it firmly. Size is omitted from some rows. Given values are once, few, many or a class for expanded clones.

V gene: TRBV19
D gene: TRBD2
J gene: TRBJ2-2
clone size: -
CDR3 DNA: TGTGCCAGTGCCGACCGGGGGGGCGGGAACACCGGGGAGCTGTTTTTT
CDR3 protein: CASADRGGGNTGELFF

V gene: TRBV7-9
D gene: -
J gene: TRBJ2-7
clone size: -
CDR3 DNA: TGTGCCAGCAGCCCTACGACGGCCTACGAGCAGTACTTC
CDR3 protein: CASSPTTAYEQYF

V gene: TRBV7-2
D gene: -
J gene: TRBJ2-3
clone size: few
CDR3 DNA: TGTGCCAGCAGCCCGCTCGGGTGGGGCACAGATACGCAGTATTTT
CDR3 protein: CASSPLGWGTDTQYF

V gene: TRBV27
D gene: -
J gene: TRBJ2-6
clone size: -
CDR3 DNA: TGTGCCAGCAGTTGGGCTGCTGGGGCCAACGTCCTGACTTTC
CDR3 protein: CASSWAAGANVLTF

V gene: TRBV27
D gene: -
J gene: TRBJ2-6
clone size: few
CDR3 DNA: TGTGCCAGCAGTTTAGTAGGGACGGCTGGGGCCAACGTCCTGACTTTC
CDR3 protein: CASSLVGTAGANVLTF

V gene: TRBV10-1
D gene: TRBD2
J gene: TRBJ2-1
clone size: -
CDR3 DNA: TGCGCCAGCAGTGAGTTGGGAGGGCCGTCTGAGCAGTTCTTC
CDR3 protein: CASSELGGPSEQFF

V gene: TRBV19
D gene: -
J gene: TRBJ1-1
clone size: -
CDR3 DNA: TGTGCCAGTACCTCCATCCGGGACCTGAACACTGAAGCTTTCTTT
CDR3 protein: CASTSIRDLNTEAFF

V gene: TRBV19
D gene: -
J gene: TRBJ2-7
clone size: -
CDR3 DNA: TGTGCCAGTAGTGTACAGGGCGCCCTCTCCTACGAGCAGTACTTC
CDR3 protein: CASSVQGALSYEQYF

V gene: TRBV30
D gene: TRBD2
J gene: TRBJ2-1
clone size: -
CDR3 DNA: TGTGCCTGGAGTAGGCTAGCGGGCTCCTACAATGAGCAGTTCTTC
CDR3 protein: CAWSRLAGSYNEQFF

V gene: TRBV6-5
D gene: TRBD2
J gene: TRBJ2-5
clone size: -
CDR3 DNA: TGTGCCAGCAGTTACTCCGGACTAGCGGGGCCCCGGACCCAGTACTTC
CDR3 protein: CASSYSGLAGPRTQYF

V gene: TRBV10-3
D gene: -
J gene: TRBJ2-7
clone size: -
CDR3 DNA: TGTGCCATCAGTGAGGGGGGCTCGGACGAGCAGTACTTC
CDR3 protein: CAISEGGSDEQYF

V gene: TRBV5-1
D gene: -
J gene: TRBJ1-6
clone size: -
CDR3 DNA: TGCGCCAGCAGCTCCACAGGGAAGAATTCACCCCTCCACTTT
CDR3 protein: CASSSTGKNSPLHF

V gene: TRBV9
D gene: -
J gene: TRBJ2-2
clone size: -
CDR3 DNA: TGTGCCAGCAGCTCCCGGGACAAGACCGGGGAGCTGTTTTTT
CDR3 protein: CASSSRDKTGELFF

V gene: TRBV5-6
D gene: -
J gene: TRBJ2-1
clone size: -
CDR3 DNA: TGTGCCAGCAGCTTCGTGCCGGCTAAATCCTCCTACAATGAGCAGTTCTTC
CDR3 protein: CASSFVPAKSSYNEQFF

V gene: TRBV5-5
D gene: TRBD2
J gene: TRBJ2-7
clone size: -
CDR3 DNA: TGTGCCAGCAGCTTGGAGGTCCGGACTAGCGGGCCGGGTGAGCAGTACTTC
CDR3 protein: CASSLEVRTSGPGEQYF

V gene: TRBV5-1
D gene: TRBD2
J gene: TRBJ2-1
clone size: once
CDR3 DNA: TGCGCCAGCAGCTTCGCCCCCCGACTAGCGGGATACAATGAGCAGTTCTTC
CDR3 protein: CASSFAPRLAGYNEQFF

V gene: TRBV6-5
D gene: -
J gene: TRBJ1-1
clone size: -
CDR3 DNA: TGTGCCAGCAGTCCGACAGTCCAGGGTGTTTTAGCTTTCTTT
CDR3 protein: CASSPTVQGVLAFF

V gene: TRBV2
D gene: -
J gene: TRBJ2-1
clone size: few
CDR3 DNA: TGTGCCAGCAGTGTAGCAGGGGCTGGTGAGCAGTTCTTC
CDR3 protein: CASSVAGAGEQFF

V gene: TRBV4-2
D gene: -
J gene: TRBJ1-2
clone size: few
CDR3 DNA: TGTGCCAGCAGCCAAGAAGTTGCAGCTTCCGGCTACACCTTC
CDR3 protein: CASSQEVAASGYTF

V gene: TRBV19
D gene: -
J gene: TRBJ2-2
clone size: few
CDR3 DNA: TGTGCCAGTAGTCTTTCTGGGAGCGGGGAGCTGTTTTTT
CDR3 protein: CASSLSGSGELFF

V gene: TRBV5-6
D gene: -
J gene: TRBJ1-4
clone size: few
CDR3 DNA: TGTGCCAGCAGCTTGGCGGGGGCCTTTAACGAAAAACTGTTTTTT
CDR3 protein: CASSLAGAFNEKLFF

V gene: TRBV7-9
D gene: -
J gene: TRBJ1-2
clone size: -
CDR3 DNA: TGTGCCAGCAGTGAACAGGGTCCTGTGGATGGCTACACCTTC
CDR3 protein: CASSEQGPVDGYTF

V gene: TRBV6-1
D gene: TRBD1
J gene: TRBJ1-6
clone size: -
CDR3 DNA: TGTGCCAGCAGTGGTCGACAGGGGGATCGAACACCCCTCCACTTT
CDR3 protein: CASSGRQGDRTPLHF

V gene: TRBV30
D gene: TRBD1
J gene: TRBJ1-1
clone size: -
CDR3 DNA: TGTGCCTGGAAGGGACAGGCACTCGGGGGGACTGAAGCTTTCTTT
CDR3 protein: CAWKGQALGGTEAFF

V gene: TRBV10-3
D gene: -
J gene: TRBJ1-1
clone size: -
CDR3 DNA: TGTGCCAGCACCGGGGCGTACACTGAAGCTTTCTTT
CDR3 protein: CASTGAYTEAFF

V gene: TRBV7-2
D gene: TRBD1
J gene: TRBJ1-5
clone size: -
CDR3 DNA: TGTGCCAGCAGTCTGGACAGGGGGCCCCAGCATTTT
CDR3 protein: CASSLDRGPQHF

V gene: TRBV5-1
D gene: -
J gene: TRBJ1-2
clone size: -
CDR3 DNA: TGCGCCAGCAGCTTGGTTTCCGGGGGCGAGCTTGGCTACACCTTC
CDR3 protein: CASSLVSGGELGYTF

V gene: TRBV9
D gene: -
J gene: TRBJ2-6
clone size: -
CDR3 DNA: TGTGCCAGCAGCAAGGATAGACAATCTGGGGCCAACGTCCTGACTTTC
CDR3 protein: CASSKDRQSGANVLTF

V gene: TRBV4-1
D gene: -
J gene: TRBJ1-5
clone size: -
CDR3 DNA: TGCGCCAGCAGCCACCCGAAGGGCGACATTTATCAGCCCCAGCATTTT
CDR3 protein: CASSHPKGDIYQPQHF